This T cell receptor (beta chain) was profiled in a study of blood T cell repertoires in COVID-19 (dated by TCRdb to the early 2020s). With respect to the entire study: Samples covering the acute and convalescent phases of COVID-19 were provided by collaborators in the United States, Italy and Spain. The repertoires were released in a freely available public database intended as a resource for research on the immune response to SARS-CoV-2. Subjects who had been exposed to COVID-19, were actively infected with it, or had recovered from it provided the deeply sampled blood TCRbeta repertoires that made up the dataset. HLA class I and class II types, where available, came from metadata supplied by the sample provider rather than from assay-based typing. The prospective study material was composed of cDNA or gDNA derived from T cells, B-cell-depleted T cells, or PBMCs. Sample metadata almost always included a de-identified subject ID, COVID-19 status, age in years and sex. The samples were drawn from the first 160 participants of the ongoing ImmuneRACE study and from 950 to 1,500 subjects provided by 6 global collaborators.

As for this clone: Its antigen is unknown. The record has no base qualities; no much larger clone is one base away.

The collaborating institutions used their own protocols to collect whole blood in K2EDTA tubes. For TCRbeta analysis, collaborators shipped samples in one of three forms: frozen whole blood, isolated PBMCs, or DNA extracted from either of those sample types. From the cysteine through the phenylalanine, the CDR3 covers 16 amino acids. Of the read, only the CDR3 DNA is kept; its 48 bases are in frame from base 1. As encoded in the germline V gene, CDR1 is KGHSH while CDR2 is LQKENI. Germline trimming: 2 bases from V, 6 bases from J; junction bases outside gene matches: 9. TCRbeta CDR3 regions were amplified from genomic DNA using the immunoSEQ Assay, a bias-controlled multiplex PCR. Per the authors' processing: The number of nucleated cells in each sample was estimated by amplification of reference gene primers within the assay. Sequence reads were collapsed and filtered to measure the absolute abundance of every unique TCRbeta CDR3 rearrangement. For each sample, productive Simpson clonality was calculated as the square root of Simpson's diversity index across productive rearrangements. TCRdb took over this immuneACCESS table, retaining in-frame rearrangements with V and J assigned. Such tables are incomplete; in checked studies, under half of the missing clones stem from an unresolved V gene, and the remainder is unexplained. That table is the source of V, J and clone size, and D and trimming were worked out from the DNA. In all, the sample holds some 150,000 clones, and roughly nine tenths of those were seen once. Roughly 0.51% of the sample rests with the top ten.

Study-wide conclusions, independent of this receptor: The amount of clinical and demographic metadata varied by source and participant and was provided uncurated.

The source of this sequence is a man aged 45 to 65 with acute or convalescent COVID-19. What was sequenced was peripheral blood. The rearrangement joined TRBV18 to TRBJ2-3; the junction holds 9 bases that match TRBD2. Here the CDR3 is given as CASSPYLAGDSDTQYF. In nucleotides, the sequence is TGTGCCAGCTCACCATACTTAGCGGGGGATTCGGATACGCAGTATTTT.